This T cell receptor (beta chain) was identified in a study of blood T cell repertoires in COVID-19. About the study: Both acute and convalescent COVID-19 samples were obtained from the United States, Italy and Spain. T cells, B-cell-depleted T cells, or PBMCs supplied cDNA or gDNA.

The table came from immunoSEQ multiplex PCR; TCRdb's copy has only in-frame clones and leaves some out. The sample shows around 150,000 clones, roughly nine tenths of them seen only once. CDR1 is SGHDN and CDR2 is FVKESK in the germline V gene. The CDR3 length is 14 residues. V was cut by 1 base and J by 8 bases, with 11 bases left in between. The source material was peripheral blood. The V and J genes are TRBV14 and TRBJ1-4, with unresolved D. The source of this sequence is a woman aged 60-75 years with active or convalescent COVID-19. The CDR3 protein is CASSQVGILEKLFF. The CDR3 nucleotides are TGTGCCAGCAGCCAAGTGGGCATTTTAGAAAAACTGTTTTTT.